The clone carrying this T cell receptor (beta chain) was detected many times. As it was prepared, the TCRbeta library received unique molecular identifiers. MiXCR, run by TCRdb on the PCR reads, gives a single entry per CDR3 protein. In the table there are over 550,000 distinct CDR3 sequences, 10% of which are singletons. The sample comes from a study of T-cell reconstitution after alpha-beta-depleted transplantation in children. The sample was PBMCs from the stem cell graft donor, taken from the stem cell graft. The TCR sequence derives from a human donor who donated a stem cell graft to a child with acute myeloid leukemia.

The CDR3 coding sequence is TGTGCCACCAGCATAGCGGAAGAATCTTACGAGCAGTACTTC. It yields the protein CATSIAEESYEQYF. The chain has TRBV15 and TRBJ2-7; a possible D gene is TRBD2 (6 bases). CDR3 length: 14 residues. The V gene lost 4 bases and the J gene lost 4 bases, with 14 bases spanning the gap. The germline gives CDR1 LNHNV, CDR2 YYDKDF (reference sequence).